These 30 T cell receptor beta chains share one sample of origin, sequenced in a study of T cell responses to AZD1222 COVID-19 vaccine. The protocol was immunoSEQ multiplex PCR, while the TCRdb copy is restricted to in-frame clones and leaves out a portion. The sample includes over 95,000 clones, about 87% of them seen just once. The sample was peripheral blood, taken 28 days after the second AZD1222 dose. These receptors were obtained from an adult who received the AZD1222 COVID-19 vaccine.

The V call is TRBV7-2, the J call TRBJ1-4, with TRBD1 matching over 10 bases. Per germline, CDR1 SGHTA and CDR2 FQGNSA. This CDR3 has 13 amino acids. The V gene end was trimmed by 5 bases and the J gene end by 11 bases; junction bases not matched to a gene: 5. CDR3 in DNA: TGTGCCAGCAGCCGGGACAGGGGCGAGAAACTGTTTTTT. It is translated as CASSRDRGEKLFF.

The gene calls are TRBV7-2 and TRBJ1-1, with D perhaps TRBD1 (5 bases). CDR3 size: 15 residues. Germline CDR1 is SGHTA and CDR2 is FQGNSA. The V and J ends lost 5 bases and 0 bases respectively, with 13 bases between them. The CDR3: CASSLSGVLNTEAFF. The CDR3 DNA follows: TGTGCCAGCAGCCTGTCGGGGGTTTTGAACACTGAAGCTTTCTTT.

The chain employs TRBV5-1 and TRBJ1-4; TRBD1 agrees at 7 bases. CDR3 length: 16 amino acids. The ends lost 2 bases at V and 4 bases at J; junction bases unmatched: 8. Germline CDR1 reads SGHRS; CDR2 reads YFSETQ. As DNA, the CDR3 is TGCGCCAGCAGCTTCGGACAGGTTCGGTTTAATGAAAAACTGTTTTTT. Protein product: CASSFGQVRFNEKLFF. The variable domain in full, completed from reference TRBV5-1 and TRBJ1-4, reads KAGVTQTPRYLIKTRGQQVTLSCSPISGHRSVSWYQQTPGQGLQFLFEYFSETQRNKGNFPGRFSGRQFSNSRSEMNVSTLELGDSALYLCASSFGQVRFNEKLFFGSGTQLSVL.

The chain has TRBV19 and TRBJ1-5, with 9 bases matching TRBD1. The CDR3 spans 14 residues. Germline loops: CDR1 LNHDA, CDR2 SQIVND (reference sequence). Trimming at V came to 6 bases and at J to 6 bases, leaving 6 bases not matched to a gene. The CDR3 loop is CASSPTGGGQPQHF. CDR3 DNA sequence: TGTGCCAGTAGCCCAACAGGGGGCGGTCAGCCCCAGCATTTT.

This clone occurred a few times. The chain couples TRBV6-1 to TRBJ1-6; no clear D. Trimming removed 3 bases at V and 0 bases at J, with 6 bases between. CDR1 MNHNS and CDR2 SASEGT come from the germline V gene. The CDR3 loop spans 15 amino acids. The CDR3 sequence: CASSEQSSYNSPLHF. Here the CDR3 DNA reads TGTGCCAGCAGTGAGCAGAGCTCCTATAATTCACCCCTCCACTTT.

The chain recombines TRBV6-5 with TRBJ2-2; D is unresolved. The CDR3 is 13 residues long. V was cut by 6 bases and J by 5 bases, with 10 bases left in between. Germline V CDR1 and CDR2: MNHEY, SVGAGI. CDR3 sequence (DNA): TGTGCCAGCAGCCCACGGGTGACCGGGGAGCTGTTTTTT. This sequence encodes CASSPRVTGELFF.

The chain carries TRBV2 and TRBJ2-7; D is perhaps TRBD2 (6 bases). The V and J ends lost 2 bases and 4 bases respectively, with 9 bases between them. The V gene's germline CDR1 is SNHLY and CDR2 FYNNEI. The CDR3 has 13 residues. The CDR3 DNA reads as TGTGCCAGCAGTGAATGGGACTTGTACGAGCAGTACTTC. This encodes CASSEWDLYEQYF.

CDR3 DNA: TGTGCCAGTAGTAGAAGACAGGAGATAGACGCCTACGAGCAGTACTTC. This encodes CASSRRQEIDAYEQYF. The chain carries TRBV19 and TRBJ2-7; a possible D gene is TRBD1 (6 bases). Germline lookup yields CDR1 LNHDA and CDR2 SQIVND (reference sequence). This CDR3 is 16 amino acids long. Trimming stripped 4 bases from V and 2 bases from J, with 18 bases between. Looking up the rest from reference TRBV19 and TRBJ2-7 gives the full variable domain: DGGITQSPKYLFRKEGQNVTLSCEQNLNHDAMYWYRQDPGQGLRLIYYSQIVNDFQKGDIAEGYSVSREKKESFPLTVTSAQKNPTAFYLCASSRRQEIDAYEQYFGPGTRLTVT.

Written as DNA, the CDR3 is TGTGCCAGCAGTCCATCCACAGTCCTTCAAGAGACCCAGTACTTC. Amino acid sequence: CASSPSTVLQETQYF. This chain uses TRBV27 with TRBJ2-5; D unresolved. The CDR3 runs to 15 residues. V lost 5 bases and J lost 2, with 15 bases in between. The V gene's germline CDR1 is MNHEY and CDR2 SMNVEV (reference sequence).

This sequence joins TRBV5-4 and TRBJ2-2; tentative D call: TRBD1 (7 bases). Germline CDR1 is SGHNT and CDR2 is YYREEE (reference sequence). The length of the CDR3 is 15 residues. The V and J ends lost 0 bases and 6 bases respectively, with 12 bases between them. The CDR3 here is CASSLVRGVAGELFF. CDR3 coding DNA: TGTGCCAGCAGCTTGGTCAGGGGGGTCGCCGGGGAGCTGTTTTTT.

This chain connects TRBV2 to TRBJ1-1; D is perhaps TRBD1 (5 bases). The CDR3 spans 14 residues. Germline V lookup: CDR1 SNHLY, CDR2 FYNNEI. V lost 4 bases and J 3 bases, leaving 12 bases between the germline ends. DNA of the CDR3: TGTGCCAGCAGTGTGGGCCCAGGGTACACTGAAGCTTTCTTT. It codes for CASSVGPGYTEAFF.

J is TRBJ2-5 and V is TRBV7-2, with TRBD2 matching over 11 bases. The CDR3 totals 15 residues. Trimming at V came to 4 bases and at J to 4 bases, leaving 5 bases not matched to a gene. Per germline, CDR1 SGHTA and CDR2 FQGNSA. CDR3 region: CASSYVAGGRETQYF. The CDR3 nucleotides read TGTGCCAGCAGCTACGTAGCGGGGGGGCGAGAGACCCAGTACTTC. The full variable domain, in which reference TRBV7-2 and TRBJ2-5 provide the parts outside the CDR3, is GAGVSQSPSNKVTEKGKDVELRCDPISGHTALYWYRQSLGQGLEFLIYFQGNSAPDKSGLPSDRFSAERTGGSVSTLTIQRTQQEDSAVYLCASSYVAGGRETQYFGPGTRLLVL.

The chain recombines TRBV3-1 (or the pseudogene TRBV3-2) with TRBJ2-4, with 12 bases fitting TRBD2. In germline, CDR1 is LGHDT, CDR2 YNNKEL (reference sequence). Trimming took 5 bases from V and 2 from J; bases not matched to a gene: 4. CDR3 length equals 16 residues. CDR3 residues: CASSGGLAGTKNIQYF. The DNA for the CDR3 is TGTGCCAGCAGCGGCGGACTAGCGGGGACCAAAAACATTCAGTACTTC.

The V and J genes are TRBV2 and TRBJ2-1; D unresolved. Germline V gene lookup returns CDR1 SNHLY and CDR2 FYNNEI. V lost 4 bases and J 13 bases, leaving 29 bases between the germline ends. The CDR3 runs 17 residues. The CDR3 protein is CASSVPNSVLGLGLQFF. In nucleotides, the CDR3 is TGTGCCAGCAGTGTTCCTAATTCTGTGTTGGGTCTTGGGCTCCAGTTCTTC.

Written as DNA, the CDR3 is TGTGCCAGTAGATACACAGGGAACACTGAAGCTTTCTTT. It translates to CASRYTGNTEAFF. V and J are TRBV19 and TRBJ1-1; D possibly corresponds to TRBD1 (5 bases). This CDR3 comprises 13 residues. Germline CDR1 reads LNHDA; CDR2 reads SQIVND (reference sequence). Trimming removed 6 bases from V and 1 base from J, with 9 bases in between.

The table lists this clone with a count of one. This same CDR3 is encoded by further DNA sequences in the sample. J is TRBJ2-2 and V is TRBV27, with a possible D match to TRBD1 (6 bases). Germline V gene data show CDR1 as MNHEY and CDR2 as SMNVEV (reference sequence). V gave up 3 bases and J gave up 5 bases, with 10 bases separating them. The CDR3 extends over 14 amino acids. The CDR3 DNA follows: TGTGCCAGCAGTTTGGGGGCGGCTACCGGGGAGCTGTTTTTT. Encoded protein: CASSLGAATGELFF.

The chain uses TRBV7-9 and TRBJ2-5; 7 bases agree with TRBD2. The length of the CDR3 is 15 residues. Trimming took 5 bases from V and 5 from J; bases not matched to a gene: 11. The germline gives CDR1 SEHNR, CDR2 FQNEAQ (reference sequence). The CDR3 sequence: CASSPTPSGSETQYF. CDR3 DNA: TGTGCCAGCAGCCCGACCCCTAGCGGCTCCGAGACCCAGTACTTC.

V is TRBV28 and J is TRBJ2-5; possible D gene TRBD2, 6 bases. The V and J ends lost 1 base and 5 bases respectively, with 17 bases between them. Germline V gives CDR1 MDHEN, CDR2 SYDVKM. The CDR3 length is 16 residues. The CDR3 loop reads CASSLFQGGLLETQYF. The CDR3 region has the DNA TGTGCCAGCAGTTTATTCCAGGGAGGCCTACTGGAGACCCAGTACTTC. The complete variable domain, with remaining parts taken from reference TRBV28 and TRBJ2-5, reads DVKVTQSSRYLVKRTGEKVFLECVQDMDHENMFWYRQDPGLGLRLIYFSYDVKMKEKGDIPEGYSVSREKKERFSLILESASTNQTSMYLCASSLFQGGLLETQYFGPGTRLLVL.

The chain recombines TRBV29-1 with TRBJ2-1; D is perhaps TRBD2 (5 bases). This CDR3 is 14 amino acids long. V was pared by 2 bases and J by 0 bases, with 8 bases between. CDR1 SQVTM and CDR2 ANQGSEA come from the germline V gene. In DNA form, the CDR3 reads TGCAGCGTTGAACTGGGGAGCTCCTACAATGAGCAGTTCTTC. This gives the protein CSVELGSSYNEQFF.

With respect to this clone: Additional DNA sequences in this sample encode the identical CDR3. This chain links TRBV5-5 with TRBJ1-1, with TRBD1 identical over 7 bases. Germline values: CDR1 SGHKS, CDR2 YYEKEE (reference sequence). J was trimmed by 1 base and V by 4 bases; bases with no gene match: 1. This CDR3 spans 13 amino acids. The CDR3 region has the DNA TGTGCCAGCAGCAGACAGGGGAACACTGAAGCTTTCTTT. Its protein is CASSRQGNTEAFF.

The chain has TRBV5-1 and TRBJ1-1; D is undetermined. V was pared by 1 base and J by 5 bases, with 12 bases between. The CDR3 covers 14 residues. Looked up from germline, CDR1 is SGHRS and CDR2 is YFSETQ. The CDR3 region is CASSLTLGSTEAFF. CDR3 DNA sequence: TGCGCCAGCAGCTTGACCTTAGGTAGTACTGAAGCTTTCTTT.

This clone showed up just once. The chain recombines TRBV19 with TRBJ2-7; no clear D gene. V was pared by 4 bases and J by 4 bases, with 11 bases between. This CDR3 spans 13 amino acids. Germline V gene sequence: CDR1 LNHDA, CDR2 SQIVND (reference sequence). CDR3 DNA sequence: TGTGCCAGTAGTACTCCCCTGGGATACGAGCAGTACTTC. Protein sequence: CASSTPLGYEQYF.

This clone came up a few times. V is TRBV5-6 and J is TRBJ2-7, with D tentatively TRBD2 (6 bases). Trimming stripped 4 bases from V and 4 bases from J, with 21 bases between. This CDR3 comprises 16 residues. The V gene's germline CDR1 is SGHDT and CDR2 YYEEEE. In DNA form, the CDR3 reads TGTGCCAGCAGCCCGACCGGGACTTACGGGTCTTACGAGCAGTACTTC. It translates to CASSPTGTYGSYEQYF.

CDR3 sequence reads: CASSTGTADYQPQHF. The CDR3, as DNA: TGTGCCAGCTCAACCGGGACAGCGGACTATCAGCCCCAGCATTTT. The chain couples TRBV18 to TRBJ1-5; 7 nucleotides match TRBD1. The CDR3 is made up of 15 amino acids. The trim removed 5 bases at V and 5 bases at J, leaving 9 bases unmatched. The germline gives CDR1 KGHSH, CDR2 LQKENI.

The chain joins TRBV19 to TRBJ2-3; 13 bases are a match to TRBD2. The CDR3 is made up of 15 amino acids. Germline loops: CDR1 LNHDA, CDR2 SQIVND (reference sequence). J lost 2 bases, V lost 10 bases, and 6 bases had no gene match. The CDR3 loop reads CANRTSGGDTDTQYF. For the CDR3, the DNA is TGTGCCAACCGAACTAGCGGGGGGGACACAGATACGCAGTATTTT.

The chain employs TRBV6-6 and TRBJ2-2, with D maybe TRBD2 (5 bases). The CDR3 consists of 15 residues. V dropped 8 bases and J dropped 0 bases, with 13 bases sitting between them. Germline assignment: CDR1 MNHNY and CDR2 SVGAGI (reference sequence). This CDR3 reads CASARPGTNTGELFF. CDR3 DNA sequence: TGTGCCAGCGCCCGCCCGGGAACGAACACCGGGGAGCTGTTTTTT.

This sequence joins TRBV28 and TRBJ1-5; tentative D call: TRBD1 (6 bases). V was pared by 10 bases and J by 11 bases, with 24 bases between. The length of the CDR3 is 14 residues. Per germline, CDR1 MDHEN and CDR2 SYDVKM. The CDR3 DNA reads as TGTGCCACCCAGCCACCCGAAACAGGGAGGACCCAGCATTTT. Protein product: CATQPPETGRTQHF.

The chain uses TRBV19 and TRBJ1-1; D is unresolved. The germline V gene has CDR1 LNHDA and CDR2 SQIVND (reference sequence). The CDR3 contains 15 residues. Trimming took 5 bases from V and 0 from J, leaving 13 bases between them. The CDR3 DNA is TGTGCCAGTAGTTACGGATTCCTCATGAACACTGAAGCTTTCTTT. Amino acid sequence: CASSYGFLMNTEAFF. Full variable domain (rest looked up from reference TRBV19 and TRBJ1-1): DGGITQSPKYLFRKEGQNVTLSCEQNLNHDAMYWYRQDPGQGLRLIYYSQIVNDFQKGDIAEGYSVSREKKESFPLTVTSAQKNPTAFYLCASSYGFLMNTEAFFGQGTRLTVV.

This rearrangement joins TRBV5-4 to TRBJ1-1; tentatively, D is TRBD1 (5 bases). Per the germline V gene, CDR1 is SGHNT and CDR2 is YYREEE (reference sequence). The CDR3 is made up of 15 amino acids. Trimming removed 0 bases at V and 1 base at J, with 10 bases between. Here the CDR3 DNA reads TGTGCCAGCAGCTTGGGGGGGACCGCGAACACTGAAGCTTTCTTT. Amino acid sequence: CASSLGGTANTEAFF.

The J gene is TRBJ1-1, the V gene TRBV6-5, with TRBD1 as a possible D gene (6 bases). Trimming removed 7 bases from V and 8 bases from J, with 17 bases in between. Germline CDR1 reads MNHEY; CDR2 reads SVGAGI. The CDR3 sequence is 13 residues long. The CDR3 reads CASTVQGTWEAFF. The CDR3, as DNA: TGTGCCAGCACTGTACAGGGAACTTGGGAAGCTTTCTTT.